The clone carrying this T cell receptor beta chain was observed many times. Its antigen remains unidentified. CDR1 is SQVTM, CDR2 ANQGSEA, per germline. Trimming removed 1 base from V and 7 bases from J, with 7 bases in between. The CDR3 length is 11 residues. This specimen belongs to a study of T-cell reconstitution after alpha-beta-depleted transplantation in children. Study-wide results and limits: Among T cells one year after transplant, newly produced cells accounted for most counts and diversity. The origin of alpha-beta T cells about two months after transplant was reportedly several hundred expanded graft clones. TCRbeta diversity was high at day 60 in some patients (a result of surviving recipient T cells and thymic progenitors).

Using unique molecular identifiers, the investigators prepared the TCRbeta library. TCRdb fed the PCR reads into MiXCR, producing one record per CDR3 protein. Here the sample spans some 290,000 distinct CDR3 sequences, over 20% being singletons. The origin of this receptor is a male patient younger than 18 who had a stem cell transplant for acute lymphoblastic leukemia, so the T cells may come from the graft donor. This chain uses TRBV29-1 with TRBJ1-1; D is unresolved. The sequencing here drew on PBMCs, mostly from graft donor cells, taken 180 days after TCRalphabeta/CD19-depleted stem cell transplant. CDR3 amino acids: CSVEGAHEAFF. As DNA, the CDR3 is TGCAGCGTTGAAGGGGCTCATGAAGCTTTCTTT.